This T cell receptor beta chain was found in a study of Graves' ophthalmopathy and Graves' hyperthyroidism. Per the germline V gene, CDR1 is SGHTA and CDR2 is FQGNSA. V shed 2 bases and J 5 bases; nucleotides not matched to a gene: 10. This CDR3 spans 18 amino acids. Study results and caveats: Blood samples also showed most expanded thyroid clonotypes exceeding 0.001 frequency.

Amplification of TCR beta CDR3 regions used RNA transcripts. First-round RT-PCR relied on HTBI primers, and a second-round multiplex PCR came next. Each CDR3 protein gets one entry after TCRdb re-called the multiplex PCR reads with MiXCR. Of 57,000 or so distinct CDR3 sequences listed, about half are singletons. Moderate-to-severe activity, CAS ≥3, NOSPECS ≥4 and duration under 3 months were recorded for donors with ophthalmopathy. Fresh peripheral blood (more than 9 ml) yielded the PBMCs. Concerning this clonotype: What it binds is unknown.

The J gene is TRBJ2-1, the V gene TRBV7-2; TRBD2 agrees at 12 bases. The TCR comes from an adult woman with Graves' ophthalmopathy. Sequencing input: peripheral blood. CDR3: CASSLTVATSGSHNEQFF. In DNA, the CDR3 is TGTGCCAGCAGCTTAACGGTAGCGACTAGCGGGAGCCACAATGAGCAGTTCTTC.